The 25 T cell receptor beta chains given below trace back to one sample, sequenced in a study of blood T cell repertoires in COVID-19. TCRdb's table, derived via immunoSEQ multiplex PCR, lists solely in-frame clones and lacks some. The sample shows some 160,000 clones, 70% to 90% of them seen only once. Sequencing used peripheral blood. Receptors were obtained from a man aged 60-69 years with acute or convalescent COVID-19.

The chain recombines TRBV14 with TRBJ1-6, with 9 bases that match TRBD1. The CDR3 sequence is 16 residues long. Trimming removed 0 bases from V and 14 bases from J; junction bases left unmatched: 11. Germline V gives CDR1 SGHDN, CDR2 FVKESK. CDR3 sequence reads: CASSQDTRTGVWTLHF. The CDR3 DNA is TGTGCCAGCAGCCAAGATACCAGGACAGGGGTTTGGACCCTCCACTTT.

The J gene is TRBJ1-1, the V gene TRBV19, with 8 bases aligning to TRBD1. V lost 5 bases to trimming and J lost 6 bases; unmatched junction nucleotides: 17. The CDR3 has 17 amino acids. CDR1 LNHDA and CDR2 SQIVND come from the germline V gene (reference sequence). CDR3: CASSLPPWGQEGAEAFF. Written as DNA, the CDR3 is TGTGCCAGTAGTCTCCCCCCCTGGGGACAGGAGGGTGCTGAAGCTTTCTTT.

The rearrangement uses TRBV3-1 (or the pseudogene TRBV3-2) and TRBJ1-6; no reliable D call. V was cut by 4 bases and J by 9 bases, with 16 bases left in between. This CDR3 has 15 amino acids. In germline, CDR1 is LGHDT, CDR2 YNNKEL (reference sequence). The CDR3 here is CASSLRGSQGSPLHF. The CDR3 bases are TGTGCCAGCAGCCTCCGAGGGAGTCAAGGTTCACCCCTCCACTTT.

The V gene is TRBV30, the J gene TRBJ1-6; D remains unclear. The CDR3 spans 13 residues. Per the germline V gene, CDR1 is GTSNPN and CDR2 is SVGIG (reference sequence). The germline V and J ends were trimmed by 3 bases and 7 bases, with 10 bases remaining between them. The CDR3 loop reads CAWRRGFNSPLHF. CDR3 DNA sequence: TGTGCCTGGAGACGGGGATTCAATTCACCCCTCCACTTT.

This sequence joins TRBV5-1 and TRBJ2-1; D is perhaps TRBD1 (5 bases). The CDR3 covers 14 residues. The germline gives CDR1 SGHRS, CDR2 YFSETQ. The V gene lost 4 bases and the J gene lost 8 bases, with 16 bases spanning the gap. The CDR3 nucleotides read TGCGCCAGCAGCAAACCGGGCAGGGTCCATGAGCAGTTCTTC. Its protein product is CASSKPGRVHEQFF.

V is TRBV18 and J is TRBJ2-1; TRBD2 agrees at 9 bases. CDR1 and CDR2 from the germline V gene are KGHSH and LQKENI. With V trimmed by 1 base and J by 10 bases, 11 bases remained unmatched. This CDR3 contains 16 residues. CDR3 sequence: CASSPQLAGTAREQFF. CDR3 in DNA: TGTGCCAGCTCACCACAGCTAGCGGGGACTGCTCGGGAGCAGTTCTTC.

J is TRBJ1-1 and V is TRBV19; unclear D gene. The CDR3 totals 13 residues. V was clipped by 7 bases and J by 1 base, with 10 bases between them. Germline CDR1 LNHDA, CDR2 SQIVND (reference sequence). CDR3 DNA sequence: TGTGCCAGTACCATGAGGGAGAACACTGAAGCTTTCTTT. This translates into CASTMRENTEAFF.

V and J are TRBV5-1 and TRBJ1-4; 8 bases fit TRBD1. This CDR3 contains 14 residues. V lost 6 bases and J lost 8; bases outside the gene matches: 9. CDR1 and CDR2 (germline): SGHRS, YFSETQ. Here the CDR3 DNA reads TGCGCCAGCAACAAAGGACAGGGTAGCGAAAAACTGTTTTTT. Encoded protein: CASNKGQGSEKLFF. Full variable domain (missing parts from reference TRBV5-1 and TRBJ1-4): KAGVTQTPRYLIKTRGQQVTLSCSPISGHRSVSWYQQTPGQGLQFLFEYFSETQRNKGNFPGRFSGRQFSNSRSEMNVSTLELGDSALYLCASNKGQGSEKLFFGSGTQLSVL.

The chain links TRBV7-8 to TRBJ1-2; 7 nucleotides align to TRBD1. This CDR3 region has 14 residues. Losses at the gene ends were 5 bases for V and 6 bases for J; bases not matched to a gene: 9. CDR1 and CDR2 (germline): SGHVS, FQNEAQ. CDR3 nucleotide sequence: TGTGCCAGCAGCCCCCCGGGACAGATAAATGGCTACACCTTC. Its protein is CASSPPGQINGYTF. Looking up the rest from reference TRBV7-8 and TRBJ1-2 gives the full variable domain: GAGVSQSPRYKVAKRGQDVALRCDPISGHVSLFWYQQALGQGPEFLTYFQNEAQLDKSGLPSDRFFAERPEGSVSTLKIQRTQQEDSAVYLCASSPPGQINGYTFGSGTRLTVV.

V usage is TRBV5-4 and J usage is TRBJ1-2; tentative D call: TRBD1 (6 bases). This CDR3 has 13 amino acids. CDR1 and CDR2 from the germline V gene are SGHNT and YYREEE (reference sequence). V lost 2 bases and J 4 bases, leaving 9 bases between the germline ends. For the CDR3, the DNA is TGTGCCAGCAGCTTTACAGGGACCTATGGCTACACCTTC. This codes for CASSFTGTYGYTF.

V is TRBV6-5 and J is TRBJ1-2; D possibly corresponds to TRBD1 (5 bases). Trimming took 4 bases from V and 4 from J, leaving 10 bases between them. CDR1 is MNHEY and CDR2 is SVGAGI in the germline V gene. The CDR3 loop spans 13 amino acids. The CDR3 protein is CASSLDSLYGYTF. The CDR3 DNA reads as TGTGCCAGCAGTTTAGACAGCCTCTATGGCTACACCTTC.

The gene calls are TRBV5-1 and TRBJ1-2, with D possibly matching TRBD1 (5 bases). Germline V gives CDR1 SGHRS, CDR2 YFSETQ. V was clipped by 2 bases and J by 8 bases, with 19 bases between them. The CDR3 runs to 15 residues. This chain's CDR3 is CASSLIGGERRGYTF. The CDR3 nucleotides read TGCGCCAGCAGCTTAATAGGAGGGGAGAGGCGAGGCTACACCTTC. Full variable domain (missing parts from reference TRBV5-1 and TRBJ1-2): KAGVTQTPRYLIKTRGQQVTLSCSPISGHRSVSWYQQTPGQGLQFLFEYFSETQRNKGNFPGRFSGRQFSNSRSEMNVSTLELGDSALYLCASSLIGGERRGYTFGSGTRLTVV.

The count of this clone is one. The V call is TRBV7-2, the J call TRBJ2-1; TRBD2 agrees at 8 bases. Germline CDR1 is SGHTA and CDR2 is FQGNSA. The CDR3 is made up of 14 amino acids. Losses at the gene ends were 5 bases for V and 8 bases for J; bases not matched to a gene: 8. CDR3: CASSPRGGKDEQFF. The CDR3 nucleotides are TGTGCCAGCAGCCCTCGGGGGGGTAAAGATGAGCAGTTCTTC.

The chain recombines TRBV29-1 with TRBJ1-2; D ambiguous. The CDR3 covers 13 residues. Germline V gene sequence: CDR1 SQVTM, CDR2 ANQGSEA. The V end lost 6 bases, the J end lost 3 bases, and 14 bases lay between the germline ends. The CDR3 nucleotides read TGCAGCGTCCGGACGGGGAAGGACTATGGCTACACCTTC. Amino acids: CSVRTGKDYGYTF.

This clone came up a few times. The chain combines TRBV4-1 with TRBJ1-1, with TRBD1 identical over 8 bases. The CDR3 runs 14 residues. The junction had 2 bases not matched to a gene; V was cut back by 2 bases and J by 3 bases. The germline CDR1 and CDR2 sequences are MGHRA and YSYEKL. CDR3 protein: CASSQNRGYTEAFF. CDR3 bases: TGCGCCAGCAGCCAAAACAGGGGGTACACTGAAGCTTTCTTT.

J is TRBJ2-1 and V is TRBV10-3; the match to TRBD1 covers 12 bases. The CDR3 is made up of 17 amino acids. Germline values: CDR1 ENHRY, CDR2 SYGVKD. V trimming: 4 bases; J trimming: 7 bases; junction bases outside the gene matches: 11. The CDR3 is CAISADAGTGGWNEQFF. CDR3 DNA sequence: TGTGCCATCAGTGCTGACGCCGGGACAGGGGGCTGGAATGAGCAGTTCTTC.

This clone was counted only a few times. This chain links TRBV6-5 with TRBJ1-1, with a tentative D call TRBD1 (6 bases). The ends were cut back, 6 bases at V and 1 base at J, with 9 bases in the middle. CDR1 is MNHEY, CDR2 SVGAGI, per germline. The CDR3 is 13 amino acids. Here the CDR3 DNA reads TGTGCCAGCAGGGTACAGGGGAACACTGAAGCTTTCTTT. It encodes CASRVQGNTEAFF.

The chain combines TRBV4-1 with TRBJ2-1; 7 nucleotides match TRBD1. The germline gives CDR1 MGHRA, CDR2 YSYEKL. The ends lost 0 bases at V and 4 bases at J; junction bases unmatched: 3. The CDR3 runs 15 residues. CDR3 DNA sequence: TGCGCCAGCAGCCAAGAGAACAGGGGATACAATGAGCAGTTCTTC. It is translated as CASSQENRGYNEQFF.

The V and J genes are TRBV4-3 and TRBJ2-2, with 8 positions matching TRBD2. The J segment lost 3 bases and the V segment lost 7 bases, leaving 10 bases of the junction unmatched. Germline values: CDR1 LGHNA, CDR2 YSLEER. This CDR3 is 16 amino acids long. The CDR3 DNA reads as TGCGCCAGCAAGGCAAGCTCTAGCGGGTACACCGGGGAGCTGTTTTTT. It translates to CASKASSSGYTGELFF.

V and J are TRBV7-9 and TRBJ2-7; D is possibly TRBD1 (5 bases). The CDR3 spans 13 residues. V was clipped by 7 bases and J by 3 bases, with 13 bases between them. Germline assignment: CDR1 SEHNR and CDR2 FQNEAQ (reference sequence). CDR3 sequence reads: CASTLTANYEQYF. Written as DNA, the CDR3 is TGTGCCAGCACCTTGACAGCAAACTACGAGCAGTACTTC. Using reference TRBV7-9 and TRBJ2-7 for the parts outside the CDR3, the full variable domain is DTGVSQNPRHKITKRGQNVTFRCDPISEHNRLYWYRQTLGQGPEFLTYFQNEAQLEKSRLLSDRFSAERPKGSFSTLEIQRTEQGDSAMYLCASTLTANYEQYFGPGTRLTVT.

V usage is TRBV5-1 and J usage is TRBJ2-2, with 8 bases identical to TRBD1. After removal of 3 bases from V and 6 bases from J, the junction contained 10 bases not matched to a gene. Germline V CDR1 and CDR2: SGHRS, YFSETQ. The CDR3 is made up of 16 amino acids. CDR3 loop: CASSSRQGAAAGELFF. The CDR3 nucleotides are TGCGCCAGCAGCTCCCGTCAGGGGGCGGCCGCCGGGGAGCTGTTTTTT.

V is TRBV18 and J is TRBJ1-2; weak D call: TRBD1 (6 bases). This CDR3 comprises 13 residues. CDR1 KGHSH and CDR2 LQKENI come from the germline V gene. The V gene lost 3 bases and the J gene lost 4 bases, with 9 bases spanning the gap. In DNA, the CDR3 is TGTGCCAGCTCACCCGACAGGACCTATGGCTACACCTTC. It is translated as CASSPDRTYGYTF.

The CDR3 nucleotides read TGTGCCAGCTCACCAGGCAGGGCTGAAAAACTGTTTTTT. Encoded protein: CASSPGRAEKLFF. The rearrangement joins TRBV18 to TRBJ1-4; tentatively, D is TRBD1 (5 bases). The CDR3 sequence is 13 residues long. V was trimmed by 2 bases and J by 7 bases, leaving 8 bases between them. Germline V gene sequence: CDR1 KGHSH, CDR2 LQKENI.

The chain links TRBV6-5 to TRBJ1-3; a possible D gene is TRBD1 (6 bases). Trimming removed 6 bases at V and 4 bases at J, with 13 bases between. The V gene's germline CDR1 is MNHEY and CDR2 SVGAGI. This CDR3 has 14 residues. This chain's CDR3 is CASSAWQGGNTIYF. The CDR3 nucleotides are TGTGCCAGCAGCGCGTGGCAGGGGGGAAACACCATATATTTT.

This sequence joins TRBV5-1 and TRBJ1-2, with 7 bases fitting TRBD1. This CDR3 has 14 amino acids. Trimming took 4 bases from V and 10 from J; bases not matched to a gene: 13. Per germline, CDR1 SGHRS and CDR2 YFSETQ. The CDR3 DNA is TGCGCCAGCAGCACCATGGACAGGTCCGATGCCTACACCTTC. It yields the protein CASSTMDRSDAYTF.